The 3 T cell receptor beta chains listed next were all sequenced from one sample in a study of blood T cell repertoires in COVID-19. Data came from immunoSEQ multiplex PCR; TCRdb stores just in-frame clones and leaves some out. The sample has 150,000 to 170,000 clones; 83% are singletons. Source material: peripheral blood. These receptor sequences come from a woman aged 60-75 years with COVID-19, enrolled during active disease.

The J gene is TRBJ2-7, the V gene TRBV5-1; D might be TRBD2 (5 bases). Trimming cost V 0 bases and J 0 bases, with 13 bases left between them. Germline values: CDR1 SGHRS, CDR2 YFSETQ. The CDR3 has 16 residues. DNA for the CDR3: TGCGCCAGCAGCTTGGCCCCGGCGGGTGCCTCCTACGAGCAGTACTTC. This gives the protein CASSLAPAGASYEQYF.

In this sample, this clone turned up a few times. The chain links TRBV6-4 to TRBJ1-5; D is unclear. In germline, CDR1 is MRHNA, CDR2 SNTAGT. The V end was cut by 2 bases, the J end by 9 bases, with 8 bases between. This CDR3 is 12 amino acids long. CDR3 amino acids: CASSDVPWPQHF. The CDR3 nucleotides are TGTGCCAGCAGTGACGTCCCGTGGCCCCAGCATTTT.

This sequence joins TRBV7-9 and TRBJ2-7, with D unclear. CDR1 is SEHNR and CDR2 is FQNEAQ in the germline V gene (reference sequence). The ends were cut back, 5 bases at V and 3 bases at J, with 8 bases in the middle. The CDR3 is made up of 12 amino acids. The CDR3 sequence: CASSPNSYEQYF. The CDR3 DNA reads TGTGCCAGCAGCCCGAACAGCTACGAGCAGTACTTC.